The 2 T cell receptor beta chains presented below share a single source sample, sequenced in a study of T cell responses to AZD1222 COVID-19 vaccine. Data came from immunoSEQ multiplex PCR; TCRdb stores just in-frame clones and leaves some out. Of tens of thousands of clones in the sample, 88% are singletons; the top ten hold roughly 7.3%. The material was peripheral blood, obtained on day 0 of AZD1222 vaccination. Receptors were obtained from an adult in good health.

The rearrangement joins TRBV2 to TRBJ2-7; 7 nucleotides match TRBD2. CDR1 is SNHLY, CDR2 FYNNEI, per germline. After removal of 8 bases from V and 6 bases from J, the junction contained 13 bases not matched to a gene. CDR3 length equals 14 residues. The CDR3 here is CASLSGEGLAEQYF. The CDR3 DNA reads TGTGCCAGCCTATCGGGGGAGGGCCTGGCCGAGCAGTACTTC.

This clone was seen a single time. This chain's CDR3 is CASSFGTEAFF. CDR3 nucleotide sequence: TGTGCCAGCAGTTTCGGCACTGAAGCTTTCTTT. The gene calls are TRBV27 and TRBJ1-1; D gene unclear. The CDR3 runs to 11 residues. Germline V gene data show CDR1 as MNHEY and CDR2 as SMNVEV (reference sequence). The V end was cut by 3 bases, the J end by 4 bases, with 3 bases between.